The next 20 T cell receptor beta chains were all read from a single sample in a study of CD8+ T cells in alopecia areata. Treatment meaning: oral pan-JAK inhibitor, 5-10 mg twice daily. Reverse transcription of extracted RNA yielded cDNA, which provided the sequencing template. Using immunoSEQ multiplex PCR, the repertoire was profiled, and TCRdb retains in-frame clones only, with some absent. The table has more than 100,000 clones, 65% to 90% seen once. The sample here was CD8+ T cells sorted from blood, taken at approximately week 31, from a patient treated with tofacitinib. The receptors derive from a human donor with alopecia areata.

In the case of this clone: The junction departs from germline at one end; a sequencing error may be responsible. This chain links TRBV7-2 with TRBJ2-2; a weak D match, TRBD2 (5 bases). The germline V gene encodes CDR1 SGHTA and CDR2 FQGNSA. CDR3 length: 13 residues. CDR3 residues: CASLGSNTGEPFF. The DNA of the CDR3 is TGTGCCAGCCTCGGCTCGAACACCGGGGAGCCGTTTTTT. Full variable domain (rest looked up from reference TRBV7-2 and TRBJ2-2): GAGVSQSPSNKVTEKGKDVELRCDPISGHTALYWYRQSLGQGLEFLIYFQGNSAPDKSGLPSDRFSAERTGGSVSTLTIQRTQQEDSAVYLCASLGSNTGEPFFGEGSRLTVL.

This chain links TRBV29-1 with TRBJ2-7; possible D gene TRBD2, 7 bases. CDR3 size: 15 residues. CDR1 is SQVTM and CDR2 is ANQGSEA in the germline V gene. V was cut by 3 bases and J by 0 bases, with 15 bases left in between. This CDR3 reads CSVEVGGQNSYEQYF. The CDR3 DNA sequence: TGCAGCGTTGAGGTCGGGGGGCAAAACTCCTACGAGCAGTACTTC.

CDR3 residues: CASSSRDPTSTDTQYF. The CDR3 DNA reads as TGTGCCAGCAGCTCCCGGGACCCCACTAGCACAGATACGCAGTATTTT. The V and J genes are TRBV5-4 and TRBJ2-3; D may correspond to TRBD1 or TRBD2 (5 bases each). Germline CDR1 SGHNT, CDR2 YYREEE (reference sequence). Trimming cost V 3 bases and J 0 bases, with 14 bases left between them. CDR3 length equals 16 residues.

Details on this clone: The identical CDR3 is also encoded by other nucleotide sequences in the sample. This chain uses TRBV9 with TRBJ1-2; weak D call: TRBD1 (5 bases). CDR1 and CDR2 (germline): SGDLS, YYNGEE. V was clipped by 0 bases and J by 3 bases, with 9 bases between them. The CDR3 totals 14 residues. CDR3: CASSVEGADYGYTF. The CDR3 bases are TGTGCCAGCAGCGTAGAAGGGGCAGACTATGGCTACACCTTC.

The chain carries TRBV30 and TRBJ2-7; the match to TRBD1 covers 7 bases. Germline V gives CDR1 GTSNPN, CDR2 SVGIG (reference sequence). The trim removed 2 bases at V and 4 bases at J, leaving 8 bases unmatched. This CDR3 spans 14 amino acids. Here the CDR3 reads CAWSPPGQQYEQYF. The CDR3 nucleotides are TGTGCCTGGAGTCCCCCGGGACAGCAATACGAGCAGTACTTC.

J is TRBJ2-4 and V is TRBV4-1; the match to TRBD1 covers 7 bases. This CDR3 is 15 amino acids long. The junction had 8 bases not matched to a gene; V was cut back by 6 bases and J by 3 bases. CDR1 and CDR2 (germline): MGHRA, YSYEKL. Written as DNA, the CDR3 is TGCGCCAGCAGGACAGGGAGTCCTAACAAAAACATTCAGTACTTC. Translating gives CASRTGSPNKNIQYF.

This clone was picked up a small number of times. The CDR3 bases are TGTGCCAGCAGTGAAGGAACCAGGGTTTCCGGGGAGCTGTTTTTT. It yields the protein CASSEGTRVSGELFF. V gene TRBV2 combines with J gene TRBJ2-2, with a possible D match to TRBD1 (5 bases). V was pared by 1 base and J by 6 bases, with 12 bases between. The CDR3 is 15 residues long. Per germline, CDR1 SNHLY and CDR2 FYNNEI.

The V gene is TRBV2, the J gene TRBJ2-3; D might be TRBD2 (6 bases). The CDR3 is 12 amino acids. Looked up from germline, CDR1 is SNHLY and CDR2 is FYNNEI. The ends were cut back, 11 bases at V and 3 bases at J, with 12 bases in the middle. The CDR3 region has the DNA TGTGCCCTAACGGAGGGAACAGATACGCAGTATTTT. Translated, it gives CALTEGTDTQYF.

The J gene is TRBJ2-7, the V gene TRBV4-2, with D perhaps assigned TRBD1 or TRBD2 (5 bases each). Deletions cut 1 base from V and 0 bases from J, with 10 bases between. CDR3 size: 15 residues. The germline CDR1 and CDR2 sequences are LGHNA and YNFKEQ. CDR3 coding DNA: TGTGCCAGCAGCCAAGTCGCCGGGACCTCCTACGAGCAGTACTTC. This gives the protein CASSQVAGTSYEQYF.

The CDR3: CASSYGEGNGYTF. CDR3 sequence (DNA): TGTGCCAGCAGCTACGGGGAGGGAAATGGCTACACCTTC. The chain uses TRBV7-3 and TRBJ1-2; D gene unclear. CDR3 length: 13 residues. V was pared by 4 bases and J by 6 bases, with 12 bases between. Looked up from germline, CDR1 is SGHTA and CDR2 is FQGTGA. The full variable domain, completed using reference TRBV7-3 and TRBJ1-2, is GAGVSQTPSNKVTEKGKYVELRCDPISGHTALYWYRQSLGQGPEFLIYFQGTGAADDSGLPNDRFFAVRPEGSVSTLKIQRTERGDSAVYLCASSYGEGNGYTFGSGTRLTVV.

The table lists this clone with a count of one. CDR3 bases: TGTGCCAGCAGCTTAGAATCCGGGACAGGGGGCTTCTACGAGCAGTACTTC. This gives the protein CASSLESGTGGFYEQYF. The chain recombines TRBV7-9 with TRBJ2-7, with 12 bases aligning to TRBD1. CDR1 is SEHNR and CDR2 is FQNEAQ in the germline V gene (reference sequence). CDR3 length: 17 residues. The V segment lost 1 base and the J segment 3 bases; nucleotides outside the gene matches: 7.

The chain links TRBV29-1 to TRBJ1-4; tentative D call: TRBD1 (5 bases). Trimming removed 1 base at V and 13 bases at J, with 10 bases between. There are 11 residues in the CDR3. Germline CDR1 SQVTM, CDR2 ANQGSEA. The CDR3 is CSVEGRGGLFF. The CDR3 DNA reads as TGCAGCGTTGAAGGGAGGGGCGGACTGTTTTTT.

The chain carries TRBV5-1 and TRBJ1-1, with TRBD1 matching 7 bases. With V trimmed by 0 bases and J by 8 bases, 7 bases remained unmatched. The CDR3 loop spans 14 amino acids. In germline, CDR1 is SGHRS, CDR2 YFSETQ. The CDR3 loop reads CASSLEQGRGEAFF. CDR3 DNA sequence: TGCGCCAGCAGCTTGGAACAGGGGCGGGGGGAAGCTTTCTTT.

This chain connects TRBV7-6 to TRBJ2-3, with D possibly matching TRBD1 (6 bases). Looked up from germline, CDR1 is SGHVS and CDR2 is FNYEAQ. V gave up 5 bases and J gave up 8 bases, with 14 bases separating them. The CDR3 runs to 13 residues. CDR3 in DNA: TGTGCCAGCAGCCCAGGGGCCCCAGGTACGCAGTATTTT. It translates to CASSPGAPGTQYF. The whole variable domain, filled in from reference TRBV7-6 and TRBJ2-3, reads GAGVSQSPRYKVTKRGQDVALRCDPISGHVSLYWYRQALGQGPEFLTYFNYEAQQDKSGLPNDRFSAERPEGSISTLTIQRTEQRDSAMYRCASSPGAPGTQYFGPGTRLTVL.

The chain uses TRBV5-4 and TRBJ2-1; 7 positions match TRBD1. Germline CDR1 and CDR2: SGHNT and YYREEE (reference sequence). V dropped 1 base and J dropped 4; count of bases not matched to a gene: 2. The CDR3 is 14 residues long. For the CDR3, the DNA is TGTGCCAGCAGCTTGAGGGACAGTTACAATGAGCAGTTCTTC. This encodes CASSLRDSYNEQFF.

The CDR3 loop reads CASSPQSYSYNEQFF. CDR3 bases: TGTGCCAGCAGTCCTCAGTCGTACTCCTACAATGAGCAGTTCTTC. The rearrangement joins TRBV6-5 to TRBJ2-1; D ambiguous. Trimming removed 5 bases from V and 0 bases from J, with 11 bases in between. This CDR3 has 15 residues. Germline V gene lookup returns CDR1 MNHEY and CDR2 SVGAGI.

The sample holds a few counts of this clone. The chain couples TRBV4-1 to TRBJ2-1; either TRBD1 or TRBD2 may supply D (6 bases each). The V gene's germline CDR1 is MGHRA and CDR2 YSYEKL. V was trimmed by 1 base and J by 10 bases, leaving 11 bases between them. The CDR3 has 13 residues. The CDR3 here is CASSQAGAVEQFF. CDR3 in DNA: TGCGCCAGCAGCCAAGCGGGGGCGGTCGAGCAGTTCTTC.

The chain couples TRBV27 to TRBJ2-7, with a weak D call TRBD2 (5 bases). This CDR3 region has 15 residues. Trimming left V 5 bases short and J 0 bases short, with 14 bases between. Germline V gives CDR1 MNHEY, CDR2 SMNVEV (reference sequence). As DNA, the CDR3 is TGTGCCAGCAGTCTCGGGGTAGGGAACTCCTACGAGCAGTACTTC. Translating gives CASSLGVGNSYEQYF.

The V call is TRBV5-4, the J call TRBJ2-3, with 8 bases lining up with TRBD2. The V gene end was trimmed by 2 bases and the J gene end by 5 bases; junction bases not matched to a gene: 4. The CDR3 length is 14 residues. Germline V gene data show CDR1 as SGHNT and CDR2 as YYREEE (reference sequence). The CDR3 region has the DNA TGTGCCAGCAGCTTCAGCGGGGGCCTAGATACGCAGTATTTT. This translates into CASSFSGGLDTQYF.

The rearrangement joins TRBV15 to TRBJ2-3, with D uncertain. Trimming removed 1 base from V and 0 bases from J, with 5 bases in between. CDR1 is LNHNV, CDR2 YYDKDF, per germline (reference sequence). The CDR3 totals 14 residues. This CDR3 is CATSRGTSTDTQYF. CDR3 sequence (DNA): TGTGCCACCAGCAGAGGTACTAGCACAGATACGCAGTATTTT.